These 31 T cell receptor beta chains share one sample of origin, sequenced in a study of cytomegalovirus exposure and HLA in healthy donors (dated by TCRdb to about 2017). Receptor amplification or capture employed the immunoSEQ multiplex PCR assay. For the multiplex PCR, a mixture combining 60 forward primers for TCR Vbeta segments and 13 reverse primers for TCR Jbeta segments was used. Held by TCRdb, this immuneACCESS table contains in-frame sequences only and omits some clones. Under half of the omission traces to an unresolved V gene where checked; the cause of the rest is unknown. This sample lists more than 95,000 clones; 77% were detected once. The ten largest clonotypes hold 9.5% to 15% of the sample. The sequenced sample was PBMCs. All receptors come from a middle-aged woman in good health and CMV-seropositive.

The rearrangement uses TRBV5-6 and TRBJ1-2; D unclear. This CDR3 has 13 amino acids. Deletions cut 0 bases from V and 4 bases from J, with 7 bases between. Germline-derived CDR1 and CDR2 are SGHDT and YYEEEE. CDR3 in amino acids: CASSLGQSYGYTF. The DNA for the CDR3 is TGTGCCAGCAGCTTGGGACAATCCTATGGCTACACCTTC.

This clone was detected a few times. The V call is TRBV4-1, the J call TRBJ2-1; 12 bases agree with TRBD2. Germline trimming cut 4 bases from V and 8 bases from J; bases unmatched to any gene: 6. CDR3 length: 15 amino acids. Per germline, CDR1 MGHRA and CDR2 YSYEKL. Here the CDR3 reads CASSPASGREDEQFF. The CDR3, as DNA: TGCGCCAGCAGCCCTGCTAGCGGGAGGGAGGATGAGCAGTTCTTC.

CDR3 coding DNA: TGCGCCAGCAGCCAAGAGTTTAGCAGGGTAAAATACAATCAGCCCCAGCATTTT. As protein: CASSQEFSRVKYNQPQHF. The V call is TRBV4-1, the J call TRBJ1-5, with a possible D match to TRBD1 (5 bases). CDR3 length: 18 residues. The V end was cut by 0 bases, the J end by 3 bases, with 18 bases between. CDR1 and CDR2 from the germline V gene are MGHRA and YSYEKL.

The CDR3 loop is CASTRGQGVYEQYF. The CDR3 nucleotides read TGTGCCAGCACCCGAGGACAGGGGGTCTACGAGCAGTACTTC. The genes are TRBV6-5 and TRBJ2-7, with TRBD1 matching 10 bases. The V and J ends lost 7 bases and 3 bases, in that order; junction bases with no gene match: 6. The CDR3 consists of 14 residues. From germline, CDR1 is MNHEY and CDR2 SVGAGI.

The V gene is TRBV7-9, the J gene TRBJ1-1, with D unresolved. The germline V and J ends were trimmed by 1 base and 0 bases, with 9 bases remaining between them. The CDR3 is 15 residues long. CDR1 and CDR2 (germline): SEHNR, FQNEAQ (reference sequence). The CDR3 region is CASSLVVGLNTEAFF. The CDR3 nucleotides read TGTGCCAGCAGCTTAGTGGTCGGTCTGAACACTGAAGCTTTCTTT.

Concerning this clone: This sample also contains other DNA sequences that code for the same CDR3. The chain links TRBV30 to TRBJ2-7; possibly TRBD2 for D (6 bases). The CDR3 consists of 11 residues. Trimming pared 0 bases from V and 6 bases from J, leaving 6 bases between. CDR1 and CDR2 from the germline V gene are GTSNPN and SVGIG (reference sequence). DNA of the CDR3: TGTGCCTGGAGTGTGGGAGGCGAGCAGTACTTC. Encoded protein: CAWSVGGEQYF.

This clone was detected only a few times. The CDR3 DNA reads TGTGCCAGTAGTATTTGGACTGCTAATTCACCCCTCCACTTT. Translation: CASSIWTANSPLHF. The V gene is TRBV19, the J gene TRBJ1-6; D unresolved. CDR3 length equals 14 residues. The V end lost 3 bases, the J end lost 6 bases, and 9 bases lay between the germline ends. Germline assignment: CDR1 LNHDA and CDR2 SQIVND (reference sequence). Looking up the rest from reference TRBV19 and TRBJ1-6 gives the full variable domain: DGGITQSPKYLFRKEGQNVTLSCEQNLNHDAMYWYRQDPGQGLRLIYYSQIVNDFQKGDIAEGYSVSREKKESFPLTVTSAQKNPTAFYLCASSIWTANSPLHFGNGTRLTVT.

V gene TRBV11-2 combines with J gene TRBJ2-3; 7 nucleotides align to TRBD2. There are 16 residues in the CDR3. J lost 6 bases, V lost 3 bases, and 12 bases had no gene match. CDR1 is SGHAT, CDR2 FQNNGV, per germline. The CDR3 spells CASSFAVAGVRDTQYF. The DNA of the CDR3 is TGTGCCAGCAGCTTCGCGGTCGCGGGAGTACGCGATACGCAGTATTTT.

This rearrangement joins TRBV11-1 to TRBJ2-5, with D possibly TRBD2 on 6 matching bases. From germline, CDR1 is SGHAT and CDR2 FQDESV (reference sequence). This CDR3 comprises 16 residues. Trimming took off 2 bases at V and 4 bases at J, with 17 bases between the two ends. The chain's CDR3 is CASSLKGPGSRETQYF. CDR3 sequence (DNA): TGTGCCAGCAGCTTAAAGGGCCCCGGGAGTCGAGAGACCCAGTACTTC.

CDR3: CASSVSRLAANEQFF. CDR3 coding DNA: TGTGCCAGCAGCGTGAGTAGACTAGCGGCCAATGAGCAGTTCTTC. This chain joins TRBV13 and TRBJ2-1; 9 positions match TRBD2. This CDR3 contains 15 residues. Germline CDR1 and CDR2: PRHDT and FYEKMQ (reference sequence). Unmatched junction bases numbered 8, after V lost 5 bases and J lost 6 bases.

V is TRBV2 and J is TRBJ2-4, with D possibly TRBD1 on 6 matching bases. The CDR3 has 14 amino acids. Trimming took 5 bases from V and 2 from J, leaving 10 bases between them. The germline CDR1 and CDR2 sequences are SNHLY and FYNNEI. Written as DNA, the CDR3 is TGTGCCAGCAGTTTGGACAGCTCCAAAAACATTCAGTACTTC. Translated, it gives CASSLDSSKNIQYF.

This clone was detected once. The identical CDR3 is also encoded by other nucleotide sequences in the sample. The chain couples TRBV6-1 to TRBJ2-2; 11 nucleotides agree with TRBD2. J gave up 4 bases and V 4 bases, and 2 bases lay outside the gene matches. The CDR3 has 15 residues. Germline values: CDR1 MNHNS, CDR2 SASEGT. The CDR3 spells CASSGLAGGTGELFF. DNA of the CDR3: TGTGCCAGCAGTGGGCTAGCGGGGGGCACCGGGGAGCTGTTTTTT.

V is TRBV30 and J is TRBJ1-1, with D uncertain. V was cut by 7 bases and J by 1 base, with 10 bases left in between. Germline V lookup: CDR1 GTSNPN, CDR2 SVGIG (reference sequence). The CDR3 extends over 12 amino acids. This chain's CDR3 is CASRGGNTEAFF. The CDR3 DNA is TGTGCCTCCCGAGGTGGGAACACTGAAGCTTTCTTT.

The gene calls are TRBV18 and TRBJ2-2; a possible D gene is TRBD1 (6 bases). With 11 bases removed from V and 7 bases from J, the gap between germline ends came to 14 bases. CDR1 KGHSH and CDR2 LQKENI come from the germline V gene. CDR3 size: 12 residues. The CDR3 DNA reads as TGTGCCGGCGGACAGTCGGGCGGGGAGCTGTTTTTT. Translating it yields CAGGQSGGELFF.

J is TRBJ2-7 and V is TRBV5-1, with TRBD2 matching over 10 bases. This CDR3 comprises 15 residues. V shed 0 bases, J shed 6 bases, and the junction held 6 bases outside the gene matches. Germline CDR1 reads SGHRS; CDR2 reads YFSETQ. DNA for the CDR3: TGCGCCAGCAGCTTGGGGCCTAGCGGGAGATCCGAGCAGTACTTC. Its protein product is CASSLGPSGRSEQYF.

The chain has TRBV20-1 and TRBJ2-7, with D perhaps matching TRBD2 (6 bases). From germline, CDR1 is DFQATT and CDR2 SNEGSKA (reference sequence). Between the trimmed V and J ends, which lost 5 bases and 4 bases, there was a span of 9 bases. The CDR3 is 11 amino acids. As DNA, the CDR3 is TGCAGTGCTGTCCGGGGGTACGAGCAGTACTTC. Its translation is CSAVRGYEQYF.

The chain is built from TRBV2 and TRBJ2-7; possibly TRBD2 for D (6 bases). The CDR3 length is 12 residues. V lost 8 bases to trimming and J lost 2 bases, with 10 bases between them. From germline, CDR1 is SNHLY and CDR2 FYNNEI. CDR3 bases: TGTGCCAGCCGACTAGAAGCCTACGAGCAGTACTTC. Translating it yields CASRLEAYEQYF.

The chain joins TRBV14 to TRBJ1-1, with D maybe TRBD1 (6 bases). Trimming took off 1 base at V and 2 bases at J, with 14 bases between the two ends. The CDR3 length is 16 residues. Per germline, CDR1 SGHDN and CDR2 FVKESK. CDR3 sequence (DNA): TGTGCCAGCAGCCAAGCGTCCCGGGACACAAACACTGAAGCTTTCTTT. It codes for CASSQASRDTNTEAFF.

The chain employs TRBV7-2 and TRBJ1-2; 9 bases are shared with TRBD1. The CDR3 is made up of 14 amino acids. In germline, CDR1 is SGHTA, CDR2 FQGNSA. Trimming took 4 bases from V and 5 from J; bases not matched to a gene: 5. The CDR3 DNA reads TGTGCCAGCAGCTCAAGGACAGGGGAATATGGCTACACCTTC. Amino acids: CASSSRTGEYGYTF.

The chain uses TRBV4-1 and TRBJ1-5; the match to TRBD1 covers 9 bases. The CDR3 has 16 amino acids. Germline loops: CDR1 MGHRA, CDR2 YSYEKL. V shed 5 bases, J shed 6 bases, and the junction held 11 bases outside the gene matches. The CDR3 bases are TGCGCCAGCAGCAATCAACCGGGACAGGGCGGTCAGCCCCAGCATTTT. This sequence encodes CASSNQPGQGGQPQHF.

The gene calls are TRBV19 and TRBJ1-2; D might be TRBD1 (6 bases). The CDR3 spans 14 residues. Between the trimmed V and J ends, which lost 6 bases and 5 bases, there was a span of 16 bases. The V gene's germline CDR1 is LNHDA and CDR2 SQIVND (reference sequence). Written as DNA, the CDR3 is TGTGCCAGTAGCTCAGGGGAGTTTTCATATGGCTACACCTTC. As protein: CASSSGEFSYGYTF.

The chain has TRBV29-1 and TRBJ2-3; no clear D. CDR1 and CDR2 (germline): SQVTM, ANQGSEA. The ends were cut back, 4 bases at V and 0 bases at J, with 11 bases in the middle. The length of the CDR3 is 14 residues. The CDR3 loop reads CSVVADHSTDTQYF. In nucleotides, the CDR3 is TGCAGCGTTGTGGCGGATCATAGCACAGATACGCAGTATTTT.

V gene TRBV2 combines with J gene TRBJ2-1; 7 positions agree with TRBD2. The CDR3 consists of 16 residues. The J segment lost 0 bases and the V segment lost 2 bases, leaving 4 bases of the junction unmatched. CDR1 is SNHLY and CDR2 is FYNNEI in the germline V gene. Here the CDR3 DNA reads TGTGCCAGCAGTGAAAGGGGCGGGAGCTCCTACAATGAGCAGTTCTTC. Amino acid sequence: CASSERGGSSYNEQFF. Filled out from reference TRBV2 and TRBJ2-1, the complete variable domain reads EPEVTQTPSHQVTQMGQEVILRCVPISNHLYFYWYRQILGQKVEFLVSFYNNEISEKSEIFDDQFSVERPDGSNFTLKIRSTKLEDSAMYFCASSERGGSSYNEQFFGPGTRLTVL.

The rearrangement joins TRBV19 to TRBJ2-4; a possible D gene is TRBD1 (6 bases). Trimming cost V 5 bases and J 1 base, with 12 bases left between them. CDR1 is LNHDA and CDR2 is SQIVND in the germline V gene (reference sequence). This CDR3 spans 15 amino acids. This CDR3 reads CASSLQGPAKNIQYF. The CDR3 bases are TGTGCCAGTAGTTTGCAGGGGCCTGCCAAAAACATTCAGTACTTC. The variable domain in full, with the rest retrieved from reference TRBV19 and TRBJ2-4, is DGGITQSPKYLFRKEGQNVTLSCEQNLNHDAMYWYRQDPGQGLRLIYYSQIVNDFQKGDIAEGYSVSREKKESFPLTVTSAQKNPTAFYLCASSLQGPAKNIQYFGAGTRLSVL.

CDR3 in DNA: TGTGCCAGCAGTGAAGTTCCCCAGTCCGGGGAGCTGTTTTTT. Translated, it gives CASSEVPQSGELFF. The gene calls are TRBV6-5 and TRBJ2-2; D is unclear. The CDR3 loop spans 14 amino acids. Trimming removed 5 bases from V and 6 bases from J, with 13 bases in between. Germline loops: CDR1 MNHEY, CDR2 SVGAGI.

The CDR3 reads CASSAGQLDQPQHF. The DNA for the CDR3 is TGTGCCAGCAGTGCCGGACAGTTAGATCAGCCCCAGCATTTT. The chain uses TRBV2 and TRBJ1-5; D possibly corresponds to TRBD1 (6 bases). Germline CDR1 SNHLY, CDR2 FYNNEI. The V end was cut by 4 bases, the J end by 5 bases, with 12 bases between. The CDR3 runs to 14 residues.

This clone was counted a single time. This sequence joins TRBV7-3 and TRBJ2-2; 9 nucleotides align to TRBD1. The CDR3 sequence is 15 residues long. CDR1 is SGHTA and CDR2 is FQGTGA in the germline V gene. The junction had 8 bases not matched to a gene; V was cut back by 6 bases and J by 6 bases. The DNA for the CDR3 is TGTGCCAGCAGACCACAGGGGGCTGGCGCCGGGGAGCTGTTTTTT. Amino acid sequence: CASRPQGAGAGELFF.

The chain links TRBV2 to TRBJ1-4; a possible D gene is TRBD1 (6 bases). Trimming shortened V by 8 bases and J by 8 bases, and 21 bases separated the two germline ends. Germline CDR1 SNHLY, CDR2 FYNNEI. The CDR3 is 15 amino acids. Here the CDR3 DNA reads TGTGCCAGCTCCGAAGGAGACAGGTTCGGGGAAAAACTGTTTTTT. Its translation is CASSEGDRFGEKLFF.

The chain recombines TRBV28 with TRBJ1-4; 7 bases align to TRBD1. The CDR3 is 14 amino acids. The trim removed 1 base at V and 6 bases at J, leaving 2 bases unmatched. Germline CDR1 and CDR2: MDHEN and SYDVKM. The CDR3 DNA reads TGTGCCAGCAGTTTATACAGGGGAGATGAAAAACTGTTTTTT. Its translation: CASSLYRGDEKLFF.

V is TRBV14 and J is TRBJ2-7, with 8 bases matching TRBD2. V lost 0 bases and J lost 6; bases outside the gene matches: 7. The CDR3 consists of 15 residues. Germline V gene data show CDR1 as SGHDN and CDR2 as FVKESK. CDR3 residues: CASSQELAGLSEQYF. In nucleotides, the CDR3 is TGTGCCAGCAGCCAAGAATTAGCGGGATTGAGCGAGCAGTACTTC.

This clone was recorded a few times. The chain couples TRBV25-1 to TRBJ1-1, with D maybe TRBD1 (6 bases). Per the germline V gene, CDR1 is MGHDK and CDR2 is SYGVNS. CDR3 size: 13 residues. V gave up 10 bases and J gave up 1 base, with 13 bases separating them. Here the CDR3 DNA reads TGTGCCACCAAACAGGGATCGAACACTGAAGCTTTCTTT. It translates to CATKQGSNTEAFF.